The entry below gives a single TCR beta chain sequence along with its context. Its antigen is still unknown. Additional DNA sequences in this sample encode the identical CDR3. The record originates from a study of shared clonotypes between healthy human individuals. Study-level findings and limits: Despite large depth, sorted-subset datasets appeared incompletely sequenced.

Terminally differentiated effector memory CD45RA+ cells were excluded by CCR7 positive selection of CD45RO-negative cells. The assay was carried out at the deep level. Measured with immunoSEQ multiplex PCR; TCRdb has only the in-frame clones, and not every one. The sample yields around 2,000,000 clones, about 93% seen once. Germline V lookup: CDR1 SGHAT, CDR2 FQNNGV. CDR3 size: 12 residues. V gave up 2 bases and J gave up 10 bases, with 9 bases separating them. The specimen sequenced was naive CD8+ T cells from PBMCs. The chain couples TRBV11-2 to TRBJ2-1; D gene unclear. This TCR was sampled from a man aged 18-30 years in good health. Some clones in this sample may be carry-over from other donors' samples. The CDR3 DNA follows: TGTGCCAGCAGCTTATCTACGCTCGAGCAGTTCTTC. Translation: CASSLSTLEQFF.